This TCR beta chain was profiled in a study of OX40 agonist ivuxolimab in advanced cancers. Study-level background: The study gave patients intravenous ivuxolimab at 0.01 to 10 mg/kg every 2 weeks. A history of anti-PD-1, anti-PD-L1 or anti-CTLA-4 therapy was acceptable, and roughly 40% had some. Whole-study findings and limits: There was clonal expansion of CD4+ and CD8+ blood T cells by week 6 at 0.1 to 3.0 mg/kg.

The repertoire was sequenced with immunoSEQ multiplex PCR; TCRdb's copy has only in-frame clones and lacks some. The sample contains about 92,000 clones, 90% to 95% of which appear only once. Concerning this clone itself: The target antigen is unknown.

Blood sampling was done at baseline, cycle 4 day 1, and cycle 7 day 1. V was clipped by 5 bases and J by 4 bases, with 12 bases between them. This CDR3 has 13 residues. Per germline, CDR1 SGHRS and CDR2 YFSETQ. This sequence was found in an adult with an advanced solid tumor such as melanoma, head and neck, liver or kidney cancer. The sample in question was CD4+ or CD8+ T cells sorted from blood, obtained in a trial of the OX40 agonist ivuxolimab. V gene TRBV5-1 combines with J gene TRBJ1-1, with D tentatively TRBD1 (5 bases). The CDR3 spells CASRDTGSTEAFF. Here the CDR3 DNA reads TGCGCCAGCAGGGACACGGGGAGCACTGAAGCTTTCTTT.